The 27 T cell receptor beta chains presented below share a single source sample, sequenced in a study of OX40 agonist ivuxolimab in advanced cancers. Clones were sequenced by immunoSEQ multiplex PCR, and TCRdb holds only the in-frame ones, with some missing. The sample holds about 69,000 clones, 90% seen once. The starting material was CD4+ or CD8+ T cells sorted from blood, obtained in a trial of the OX40 agonist ivuxolimab. Source of these receptors: an adult with an advanced solid tumor such as melanoma, head and neck, liver or kidney cancer.

This chain links TRBV18 with TRBJ2-6; maybe TRBD1 (5 bases). Deletions cut 6 bases from V and 4 bases from J, with 16 bases between. The CDR3 consists of 16 residues. CDR1 is KGHSH, CDR2 LQKENI, per germline. The DNA for the CDR3 is TGTGCCAGCTCCCTATCTAGTGGGGCCGGGGCCAACGTCCTGACTTTC. Translated, it gives CASSLSSGAGANVLTF.

This clone was counted only a few times. V is TRBV11-3 and J is TRBJ2-4; the D gene is possibly TRBD1 (5 bases). Germline lookup yields CDR1 SGHNT and CDR2 YENEEA. V was shortened by 4 bases and J by 0 bases, with 13 bases between the two germline ends. The CDR3 covers 16 residues. The CDR3 sequence: CASSSGSTVAKNIQYF. The CDR3 nucleotides are TGTGCCAGCAGCTCAGGGTCGACCGTAGCCAAAAACATTCAGTACTTC.

The CDR3 nucleotides read TGTGCCAGCATCGGAGGGACGCGGACCTACGAGCAGTACTTC. It encodes CASIGGTRTYEQYF. The J gene is TRBJ2-7, the V gene TRBV7-2, with D tentatively TRBD2 (6 bases). The CDR3 runs 14 residues. Germline values: CDR1 SGHTA, CDR2 FQGNSA. V was pared by 7 bases and J by 2 bases, with 15 bases between.

The V call is TRBV7-8, the J call TRBJ2-2; 8 bases are a match to TRBD1. V trimming: 2 bases; J trimming: 2 bases; junction bases outside the gene matches: 1. The germline V gene encodes CDR1 SGHVS and CDR2 FQNEAQ. The CDR3 loop spans 15 amino acids. CDR3 residues: CASSLSGGNTGELFF. The CDR3 coding sequence is TGTGCCAGCAGCTTATCAGGGGGCAACACCGGGGAGCTGTTTTTT.

The chain has TRBV6-5 and TRBJ2-5; D is possibly TRBD1 (6 bases). V lost 8 bases to trimming and J lost 2 bases, with 9 bases between them. The CDR3 is 12 residues long. The germline CDR1 and CDR2 sequences are MNHEY and SVGAGI. The CDR3 DNA is TGTGCCAGCGGACAGACACAAGAGACCCAGTACTTC. This codes for CASGQTQETQYF.

This clone was observed a handful of times. This chain joins TRBV18 and TRBJ1-5, with D perhaps TRBD1 (5 bases). Germline CDR1 is KGHSH and CDR2 is LQKENI. With 3 bases removed from V and 6 bases from J, the gap between germline ends came to 15 bases. There are 15 residues in the CDR3. DNA for the CDR3: TGTGCCAGCTCACCGACAGCAGATCCAAGTCAGCCCCAGCATTTT. Protein sequence: CASSPTADPSQPQHF.

The rearrangement joins TRBV25-1 to TRBJ2-5, with D perhaps matching TRBD1 (6 bases). Trimming took off 2 bases at V and 4 bases at J, with 8 bases between the two ends. The CDR3 sequence is 13 residues long. Germline values: CDR1 MGHDK, CDR2 SYGVNS. The CDR3 DNA reads TGTGCCAGCAGTGAACAGGGGAGAGAGACCCAGTACTTC. This encodes CASSEQGRETQYF.

This chain uses TRBV6-5 with TRBJ1-2; 10 nucleotides match TRBD1. V trimming: 4 bases; J trimming: 5 bases; junction bases outside the gene matches: 7. Germline V gives CDR1 MNHEY, CDR2 SVGAGI. The CDR3 length is 15 residues. This chain's CDR3 is CASSSKTGGWYGYTF. The CDR3 region has the DNA TGTGCCAGCAGTTCGAAGACAGGGGGCTGGTATGGCTACACCTTC.

J is TRBJ2-2 and V is TRBV10-3; D is undetermined. Trimming took off 5 bases at V and 6 bases at J, with 4 bases between the two ends. The CDR3 runs 11 residues. CDR1 is ENHRY and CDR2 is SYGVKD in the germline V gene. CDR3 residues: CAISWAGELFF. Written as DNA, the CDR3 is TGTGCCATCAGTTGGGCCGGGGAGCTGTTTTTT.

Remarks on this clone: Other DNA sequences from this sample encode an identical CDR3 as well. The CDR3 reads CASSLGAYEQYF. As DNA, the CDR3 is TGTGCCAGCAGCTTAGGGGCTTACGAGCAGTACTTC. The V gene is TRBV7-2, the J gene TRBJ2-7; D call uncertain. The CDR3 spans 12 residues. The V and J ends lost 1 base and 4 bases respectively, with 5 bases between them. The germline CDR1 and CDR2 sequences are SGHTA and FQGNSA.

This clone was recorded a few times. The V gene is TRBV5-1, the J gene TRBJ1-4; TRBD1 might be the D (5 bases). The CDR3 has 12 residues. Trimming took off 3 bases at V and 8 bases at J, with 8 bases between the two ends. The germline gives CDR1 SGHRS, CDR2 YFSETQ. The CDR3 sequence: CASSWEGEKLFF. The CDR3 DNA follows: TGCGCCAGCAGCTGGGAGGGGGAAAAACTGTTTTTT.

This rearrangement joins TRBV5-1 to TRBJ1-5; the D gene is possibly TRBD1 (5 bases). Germline V gene data show CDR1 as SGHRS and CDR2 as YFSETQ. Trimming stripped 0 bases from V and 4 bases from J, with 5 bases between. There are 13 residues in the CDR3. The CDR3 reads CASSLDRNQPQHF. For the CDR3, the DNA is TGCGCCAGCAGCTTGGACAGGAATCAGCCCCAGCATTTT.

The chain links TRBV5-1 to TRBJ2-1; D might be TRBD2 (6 bases). Germline V CDR1 and CDR2: SGHRS, YFSETQ. V was pared by 1 base and J by 5 bases, with 7 bases between. The CDR3 loop spans 13 amino acids. For the CDR3, the DNA is TGCGCCAGCAGCTTGACTAGCAACAATGAGCAGTTCTTC. This gives the protein CASSLTSNNEQFF.

Remarks on this clone: Mismatch with germline at one junction end may stem from a read error. This chain joins TRBV29-1 and TRBJ1-2; D remains unclear. The CDR3 runs 11 residues. Germline V gives CDR1 SQVTM, CDR2 ANQGSEA. CDR3 sequence (DNA): TGCAGCCTTGACACGGACTATGGCTACACCTTC. Its translation is CSLDTDYGYTF.

This chain uses TRBV4-3 with TRBJ1-2, with D unresolved. V dropped 0 bases and J dropped 3 bases, with 11 bases sitting between them. This CDR3 has 15 amino acids. The germline CDR1 and CDR2 sequences are LGHNA and YSLEER. CDR3 in amino acids: CASSQDNQQYYGYTF. CDR3 nucleotides: TGCGCCAGCAGCCAAGATAATCAGCAATACTATGGCTACACCTTC.

This clone was counted a single time. CDR3 coding DNA: TGTGCCAGCAGTTGGAGGACAGGGGATGGCTACACCTTC. Translation: CASSWRTGDGYTF. The chain employs TRBV28 and TRBJ1-2; 9 positions agree with TRBD1. This CDR3 region has 13 residues. CDR1 is MDHEN, CDR2 SYDVKM, per germline. V was pared by 4 bases and J by 6 bases, with 3 bases of the junction left unmatched.

This clone has only one observation. The chain employs TRBV6-5 and TRBJ1-2; no clear D gene. Germline V CDR1 and CDR2: MNHEY, SVGAGI. The V and J ends lost 5 bases and 2 bases respectively, with 9 bases between them. The CDR3 contains 13 residues. The CDR3 sequence is CASSAPANYGYTF. CDR3 in DNA: TGTGCCAGCAGTGCCCCGGCAAACTATGGCTACACCTTC.

Notes on this clone: A read error may produce the germline difference seen at one junction end. The V and J genes are TRBV30 and TRBJ1-2; TRBD1 is a possible D gene (5 bases). The length of the CDR3 is 14 residues. CDR1 and CDR2 (germline): GTSNPN, SVGIG (reference sequence). DNA of the CDR3: TGTGCCTGGAGTGACTCCCCAGGGAACTACGGCTACACCTTC. Its translation is CAWSDSPGNYGYTF.

The chain employs TRBV10-3 and TRBJ2-7; D is possibly TRBD2 (5 bases). Trimming left V 2 bases short and J 5 bases short, with 13 bases between. Germline loops: CDR1 ENHRY, CDR2 SYGVKD. CDR3 length: 14 amino acids. For the CDR3, the DNA is TGTGCCATCAGTGAGAACCCCCTAGCCAACGAGCAGTACTTC. Encoded protein: CAISENPLANEQYF.

V usage is TRBV6-1 and J usage is TRBJ1-2; perhaps TRBD1 as D (6 bases). Trimming shortened V by 2 bases and J by 5 bases, and 21 bases separated the two germline ends. CDR3 size: 17 residues. CDR1 is MNHNS and CDR2 is SASEGT in the germline V gene. In nucleotides, the CDR3 is TGTGCCAGCAGTGAATCGGGGACATACTCGCCCATTTATGGCTACACCTTC. Translation gives CASSESGTYSPIYGYTF.

The chain recombines TRBV14 with TRBJ2-2; no reliable D call. CDR1 is SGHDN and CDR2 is FVKESK in the germline V gene. The CDR3 runs to 14 residues. V gave up 1 base and J gave up 0 bases, with 3 bases separating them. DNA of the CDR3: TGTGCCAGCAGCCAAGCCCCGAACACCGGGGAGCTGTTTTTT. Residues: CASSQAPNTGELFF. The whole variable domain, remainder taken from reference TRBV14 and TRBJ2-2, is EAGVTQFPSHSVIEKGQTVTLRCDPISGHDNLYWYRRVMGKEIKFLLHFVKESKQDESGMPNNRFLAERTGGTYSTLKVQPAELEDSGVYFCASSQAPNTGELFFGEGSRLTVL.

This clone came up once. The V call is TRBV4-1, the J call TRBJ1-2; D is ambiguous. The CDR3 extends over 15 amino acids. Germline assignment: CDR1 MGHRA and CDR2 YSYEKL. V was trimmed by 0 bases and J by 2 bases, leaving 10 bases between them. CDR3 sequence reads: CASSQEGIRNYGYTF. The CDR3 DNA is TGCGCCAGCAGCCAAGAGGGTATCCGGAACTATGGCTACACCTTC.

J is TRBJ1-2 and V is TRBV28; D is ambiguous. The germline V gene encodes CDR1 MDHEN and CDR2 SYDVKM. CDR3 size: 15 residues. Between the trimmed V and J ends, which lost 6 bases and 2 bases, there was a span of 16 bases. The CDR3 here is CASSGGLGKNYGYTF. DNA for the CDR3: TGTGCCAGCAGCGGTGGACTGGGAAAAAACTATGGCTACACCTTC.

The CDR3 DNA reads TGTGCCAGCTCACCACCCACTAGGTTATACAATGAGCAGTTCTTC. Its translation is CASSPPTRLYNEQFF. The chain carries TRBV18 and TRBJ2-1; tentative D call: TRBD2 (5 bases). Germline V gene sequence: CDR1 KGHSH, CDR2 LQKENI. CDR3 length: 15 residues. Between the trimmed V and J ends, which lost 0 bases and 4 bases, there was a span of 10 bases.

The chain combines TRBV7-2 with TRBJ2-3; D gene unclear. CDR1 is SGHTA, CDR2 FQGNSA, per germline. The V gene lost 6 bases and the J gene lost 2 bases, with 15 bases spanning the gap. The CDR3 totals 15 residues. The CDR3 DNA reads as TGTGCCAGCAGTTATAGGTCTCTCCTCACAGATACGCAGTATTTT. Its translation: CASSYRSLLTDTQYF.

The J gene is TRBJ1-3, the V gene TRBV5-1; 7 nucleotides agree with TRBD1. V was pared by 0 bases and J by 3 bases, with 3 bases of the junction left unmatched. Germline V lookup: CDR1 SGHRS, CDR2 YFSETQ. The CDR3 runs 15 residues. The CDR3 DNA follows: TGCGCCAGCAGCTTGGATCCAGGGGGTGGAAACACCATATATTTT. As protein: CASSLDPGGGNTIYF.

The rearrangement links TRBV18 to TRBJ2-3; no reliable D call. Trimming took off 5 bases at V and 3 bases at J, with 12 bases between the two ends. Per the germline V gene, CDR1 is KGHSH and CDR2 is LQKENI. This CDR3 has 14 amino acids. The CDR3 protein is CASSTTSRTDTQYF. Here the CDR3 DNA reads TGTGCCAGCTCAACAACGTCGCGGACAGATACGCAGTATTTT.